A single sample gave rise to the 7 T cell receptor beta chains below, sequenced in a study of tumor and adjacent non-tumor tissue in lung cancer. A modified ARM-PCR protocol with three rounds of nested PCR amplified TCRbeta. TCRdb itself ran the multiplex PCR reads through MiXCR, one entry per CDR3 protein. The table records about 120,000 distinct CDR3 sequences, about 66% of them present only once. The template was RNA from unsorted bulk tissue. The sample comprised lung tumor tissue. These receptors came from a man aged 25-45 years with non-small cell lung cancer.

For this clonotype: At one end the junction does not follow the germline gene, possibly because of a read error. The rearrangement links TRBV12-3 or TRBV12-4 to TRBJ2-2; 8 bases agree with TRBD2. This CDR3 comprises 16 residues. The CDR3: CASSLVGLANIGELYF. The DNA of the CDR3 is TGTGCCAGCAGTTTAGTCGGACTAGCTAACATCGGGGAGCTGTATTTT.

This clonotype was detected many times. The chain combines TRBV20-1 with TRBJ2-5; 9 bases are shared with TRBD2. CDR3 length: 16 amino acids. The germline V gene encodes CDR1 DFQATT and CDR2 SNEGSKA (reference sequence). J gave up 5 bases and V 6 bases, and 16 bases lay outside the gene matches. CDR3 amino acids: CSAPKHLAGQRETQYF. The DNA for the CDR3 is TGCAGTGCACCTAAGCACCTAGCGGGGCAGCGGGAGACCCAGTACTTC.

This clonotype was seen at least ten times. This chain links TRBV5-4 with TRBJ2-2, with unresolved D. The V end was cut by 2 bases, the J end by 6 bases, with 14 bases between. Germline V gene lookup returns CDR1 SGHNT and CDR2 YYREEE (reference sequence). The CDR3 loop spans 15 amino acids. CDR3 sequence (DNA): TGTGCCAGCAGCTTAGGAGCAGGCTTGCCCGGGGAGCTGTTTTTT. This translates into CASSLGAGLPGELFF.

Comments on this clonotype: This likely comes from a read error, as the CDR3 has no conserved phenylalanine or tryptophan at its end. The chain is built from TRBV11-3 and TRBJ1-4; 7 positions match TRBD1. CDR1 and CDR2 from the germline V gene are SGHNT and YENEEA. The CDR3 totals 13 residues. DNA of the CDR3: TGTGGCAGCAGCTCGTCAGGGGGTGAAAAACTGTTTGTT. Translating gives CGSSSSGGEKLFV.

This clonotype was seen at least ten times. The chain combines TRBV29-1 with TRBJ2-5, with D unresolved. Trimming shortened V by 8 bases and J by 5 bases, and 18 bases separated the two germline ends. The CDR3 runs 13 residues. Germline V gene data show CDR1 as SQVTM and CDR2 as ANQGSEA. CDR3 sequence reads: CSTAGSKRETQYF. CDR3 sequence (DNA): TGCAGCACAGCCGGGTCGAAAAGGGAGACCCAGTACTTC.

About this clonotype: A much larger clonotype is one base distant, so this may be a read error. The conserved phenylalanine or tryptophan normally closing the CDR3 is absent here, so this likely arose from a read error. The DNA for the CDR3 is TGCGCCAGCAGCCAAGGTCGGCCCGGGGAGCTGTTTCTT. Its protein product is CASSQGRPGELFL. The chain is built from TRBV4-3 and TRBJ2-2, with no clear D. The germline V gene has CDR1 LGHNA and CDR2 YSLEER. V was pared by 1 base and J by 6 bases, with 6 bases between. This CDR3 region has 13 residues.

In the case of this clonotype: A read error may explain this, as a much larger clone is one base away. The CDR3 is CSARTRGGAGDTQYF. The CDR3 DNA follows: TGCAGTGCTAGGACAAGAGGGGGAGCAGGGGATACGCAGTATTTT. The genes are TRBV20-1 and TRBJ2-3; TRBD1 might be the D (6 bases). Germline assignment: CDR1 DFQATT and CDR2 SNEGSKA (reference sequence). V lost 3 bases and J lost 6, with 19 bases in between. The CDR3 is 15 amino acids.